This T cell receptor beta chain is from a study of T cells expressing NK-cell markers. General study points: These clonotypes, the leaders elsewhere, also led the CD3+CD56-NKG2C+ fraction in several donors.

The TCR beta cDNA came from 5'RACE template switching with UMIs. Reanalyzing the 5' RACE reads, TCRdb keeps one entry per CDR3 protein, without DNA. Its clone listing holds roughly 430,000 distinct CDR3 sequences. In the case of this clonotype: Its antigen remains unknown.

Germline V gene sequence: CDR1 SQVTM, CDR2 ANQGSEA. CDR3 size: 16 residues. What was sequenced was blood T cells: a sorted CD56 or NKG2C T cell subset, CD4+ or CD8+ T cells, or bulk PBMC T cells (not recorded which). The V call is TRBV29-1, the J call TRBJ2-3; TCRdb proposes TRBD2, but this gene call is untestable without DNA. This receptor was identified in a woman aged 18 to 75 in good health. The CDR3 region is CSVRGASGGYTDTQYF.